This T cell receptor (beta chain) was captured by sequencing in a study of blood T cell repertoires in COVID-19. Overall study context: PBMCs, B-cell-depleted T cells, or T cells were the source of the cDNA or gDNA that made up the material.

Germline V gene sequence: CDR1 SGHKS, CDR2 YYEKEE (reference sequence). The J segment lost 5 bases and the V segment lost 4 bases, leaving 9 bases of the junction unmatched. The CDR3 contains 15 residues. This clone came up once. In the source study's methods: Researchers report that nucleated cell counts were estimated from reference gene primer amplification. Sequencing was performed with immunoSEQ multiplex PCR; in TCRdb, only in-frame clones are kept and a portion is missing. V and J calls plus clone size are reproduced from that table; the DNA served to infer D and trimming. The data show 35,000 to 45,000 clones, with over 75% seen just once and about 35% held by the top ten.

The V gene is TRBV5-5, the J gene TRBJ2-3; 8 bases fit TRBD1. The source is a man aged 65-85 years with active COVID-19. Sequenced material: peripheral blood. CDR3 residues: CASSRGQGYGDTQYF. In DNA, the CDR3 is TGTGCCAGCAGCCGAGGACAGGGCTATGGAGATACGCAGTATTTT.